A single sample gave rise to the 12 T cell receptor beta chains below, sequenced in a study of T-cell memory formation after mild COVID-19. TCRdb analysed the 5' RACE reads with MiXCR anew, one entry per CDR3 protein. The sample has about 39,000 distinct CDR3 sequences, roughly 6.1% seen once; the top ten hold under 0.95%. The sequenced sample was PBMCs or a T cell subset sorted from them (not recorded which). These receptors were collected from an adult who had mild COVID-19 (a few samples of this study predate the infection). Cell type and time point are not known.

The chain is built from TRBV5-1 and TRBJ2-5; possibly TRBD1 for D (7 bases). Trimming shortened V by 5 bases and J by 3 bases, and 14 bases separated the two germline ends. The length of the CDR3 is 14 residues. Germline CDR1 reads SGHRS; CDR2 reads YFSETQ. The CDR3 protein is CASRTGRTKETQYF. The CDR3, as DNA: TGCGCCAGCAGGACAGGGAGGACGAAAGAGACCCAGTACTTC.

This clonotype was seen many times. This rearrangement joins TRBV12-3 or TRBV12-4 to TRBJ1-5, with D possibly matching TRBD1 (5 bases). Trimming removed 5 bases at V and 2 bases at J, with 7 bases between. The CDR3 is made up of 13 amino acids. The CDR3 nucleotides read TGTGCCAGCAGTCAGGGAGGCAATCAGCCCCAGCATTTT. This translates into CASSQGGNQPQHF.

This clonotype was counted at least ten times. The gene calls are TRBV6-4 and TRBJ2-1; 8 bases are shared with TRBD1. The germline CDR1 and CDR2 sequences are MRHNA and SNTAGT. J was trimmed by 6 bases and V by 6 bases; bases with no gene match: 4. This CDR3 comprises 13 residues. CDR3 region: CASRGRGPNEQFF. DNA for the CDR3: TGTGCCAGCAGAGGCAGGGGGCCCAATGAGCAGTTCTTC.

In this sample, this clonotype turned up many times. The CDR3 bases are TGTGCCAGCAGCGGATCCGGGACAGGGAGGTCACCCCTCCACTTT. This codes for CASSGSGTGRSPLHF. This sequence joins TRBV2 and TRBJ1-6; 9 nucleotides match TRBD1. This CDR3 spans 15 amino acids. J was trimmed by 10 bases and V by 6 bases; bases with no gene match: 10. Germline CDR1 is SNHLY and CDR2 is FYNNEI.

The chain combines TRBV5-1 with TRBJ2-6; D might be TRBD1 (6 bases). Deletions cut 5 bases from V and 2 bases from J, with 14 bases between. This CDR3 is 16 amino acids long. The germline CDR1 and CDR2 sequences are SGHRS and YFSETQ. CDR3 in amino acids: CASRRARDTGANVLTF. CDR3 nucleotides: TGCGCCAGCAGGCGGGCCAGGGACACTGGGGCCAACGTCCTGACTTTC.

The chain couples TRBV7-9 to TRBJ2-5; TRBD2 matches at 12 bases. CDR3 length: 14 amino acids. Germline lookup yields CDR1 SEHNR and CDR2 FQNEAQ (reference sequence). Trimming cost V 5 bases and J 10 bases; bases outside gene matches: 8. The DNA of the CDR3 is TGTGCCAGCAGCCTTGGACTAGCGGGGACCAACCAGTACTTC. Translating it yields CASSLGLAGTNQYF.

A few counts support this clonotype. The J gene is TRBJ1-1, the V gene TRBV4-1; D gene ambiguous. CDR1 MGHRA and CDR2 YSYEKL come from the germline V gene. V lost 0 bases, J lost 11 bases, and 16 bases lay in between. The CDR3 is made up of 14 amino acids. This CDR3 reads CASSQEVQMPGAFF. In DNA form, the CDR3 reads TGCGCCAGCAGCCAAGAGGTACAGATGCCCGGGGCTTTCTTT.

The chain uses TRBV12-3 or TRBV12-4 and TRBJ1-3, with D unresolved. The CDR3 consists of 10 residues. V lost 3 bases to trimming and J lost 9 bases, with 3 bases between them. CDR3 in DNA: TGTGCCAGCAGTTTTTCCACCATATATTTT. It encodes CASSFSTIYF.

The genes are TRBV4-3 and TRBJ2-1, with TRBD2 matching 13 bases. Germline values: CDR1 LGHNA, CDR2 YSLEER. The trim removed 1 base at V and 9 bases at J, leaving 6 bases unmatched. CDR3 length: 16 residues. CDR3 sequence (DNA): TGCGCCAGCAGCCAAGGAGGACTAGCGGGAGACGTTGAGCAGTTCTTC. Translating it yields CASSQGGLAGDVEQFF.

This clonotype was seen only a few times. V is TRBV5-1 and J is TRBJ2-3; TRBD2 matches at 8 bases. V lost 0 bases to trimming and J lost 10 bases; unmatched junction nucleotides: 4. From germline, CDR1 is SGHRS and CDR2 YFSETQ. This CDR3 has 13 amino acids. The CDR3 sequence: CASSLDIGRAQYF. The CDR3 region has the DNA TGCGCCAGCAGCTTGGATATCGGGAGGGCGCAGTATTTT.

This clonotype turned up a few times. The chain carries TRBV6-2 or TRBV6-3 and TRBJ2-2; possible D gene TRBD1, 5 bases. Trimming removed 5 bases at V and 2 bases at J, with 9 bases between. The CDR3 runs to 14 residues. CDR1 and CDR2 from the germline V gene are MNHEY and SVGEGT. In DNA form, the CDR3 reads TGTGCCAGCAGTGACCGGACAAACACCGGGGAGCTGTTTTTT. Its protein product is CASSDRTNTGELFF.

The chain joins TRBV20-1 to TRBJ2-7; D may be TRBD2 (6 bases). CDR1 is DFQATT and CDR2 is SNEGSKA in the germline V gene (reference sequence). V was trimmed by 1 base and J by 0 bases, leaving 13 bases between them. The CDR3 runs 15 residues. CDR3 DNA: TGCAGTGCTAGAGTTCCGCAGGACTACTCCTACGAGCAGTACTTC. It specifies CSARVPQDYSYEQYF.